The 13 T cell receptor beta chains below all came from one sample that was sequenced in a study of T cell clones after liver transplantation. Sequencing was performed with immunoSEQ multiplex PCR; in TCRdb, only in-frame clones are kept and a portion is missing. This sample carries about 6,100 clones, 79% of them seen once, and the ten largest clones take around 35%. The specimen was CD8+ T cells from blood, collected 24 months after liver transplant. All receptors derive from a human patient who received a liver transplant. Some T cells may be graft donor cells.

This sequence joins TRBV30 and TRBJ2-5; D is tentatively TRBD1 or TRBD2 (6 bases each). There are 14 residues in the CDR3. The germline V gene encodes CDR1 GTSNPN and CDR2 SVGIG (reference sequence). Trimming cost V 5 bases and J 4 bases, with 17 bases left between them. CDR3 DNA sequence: TGTGCCTGGGATCCAGTGGGGGGCGGAGAGACCCAGTACTTC. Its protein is CAWDPVGGGETQYF.

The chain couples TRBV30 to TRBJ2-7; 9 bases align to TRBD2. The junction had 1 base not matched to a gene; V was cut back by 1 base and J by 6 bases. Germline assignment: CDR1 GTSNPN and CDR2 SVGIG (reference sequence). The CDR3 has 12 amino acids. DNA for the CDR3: TGTGCCTGGAGTGGCGGGGGGGGCGAGCAGTACTTC. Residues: CAWSGGGGEQYF.

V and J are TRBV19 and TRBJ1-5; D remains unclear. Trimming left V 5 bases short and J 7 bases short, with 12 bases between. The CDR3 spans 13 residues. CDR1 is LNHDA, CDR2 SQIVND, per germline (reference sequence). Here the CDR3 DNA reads TGTGCCAGTAGTCCCCTTGTTGGGCAGCCCCAGCATTTT. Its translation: CASSPLVGQPQHF.

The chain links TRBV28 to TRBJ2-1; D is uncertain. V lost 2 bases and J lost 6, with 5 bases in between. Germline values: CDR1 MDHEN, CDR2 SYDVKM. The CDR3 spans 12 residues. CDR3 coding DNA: TGTGCCAGCAGTTTAAGCGTCAATGAGCAGTTCTTC. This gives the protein CASSLSVNEQFF. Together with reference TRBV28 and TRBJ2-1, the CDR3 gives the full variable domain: DVKVTQSSRYLVKRTGEKVFLECVQDMDHENMFWYRQDPGLGLRLIYFSYDVKMKEKGDIPEGYSVSREKKERFSLILESASTNQTSMYLCASSLSVNEQFFGPGTRLTVL.

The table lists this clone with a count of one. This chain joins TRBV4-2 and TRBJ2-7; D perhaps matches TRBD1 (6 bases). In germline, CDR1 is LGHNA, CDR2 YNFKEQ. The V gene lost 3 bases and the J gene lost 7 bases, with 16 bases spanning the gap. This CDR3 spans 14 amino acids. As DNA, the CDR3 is TGTGCCAGCAGCCATTATGCAGGGGCTGGGGAGCAGTACTTC. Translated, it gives CASSHYAGAGEQYF.

In DNA, the CDR3 is TGTGCCAGCAGCTTGGATCTCGGGCAGGGTGAAGCTTTCTTT. This encodes CASSLDLGQGEAFF. The gene calls are TRBV5-5 and TRBJ1-1; possible D gene TRBD1, 5 bases. The CDR3 is made up of 14 amino acids. The V gene's germline CDR1 is SGHKS and CDR2 YYEKEE (reference sequence). Trimming took off 0 bases at V and 7 bases at J, with 13 bases between the two ends.

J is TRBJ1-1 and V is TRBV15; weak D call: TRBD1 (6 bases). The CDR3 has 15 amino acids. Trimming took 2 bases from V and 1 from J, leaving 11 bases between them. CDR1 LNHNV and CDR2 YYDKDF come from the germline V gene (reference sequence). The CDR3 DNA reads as TGTGCCACCAGCAGATCGGGACAATCGAACACTGAAGCTTTCTTT. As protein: CATSRSGQSNTEAFF.

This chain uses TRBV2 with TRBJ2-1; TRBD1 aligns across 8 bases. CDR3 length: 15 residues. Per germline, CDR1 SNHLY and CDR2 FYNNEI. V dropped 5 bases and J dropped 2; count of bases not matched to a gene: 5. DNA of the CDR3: TGTGCCAGCAGTCCTGGACAGGGCCCCTACAATGAGCAGTTCTTC. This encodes CASSPGQGPYNEQFF.

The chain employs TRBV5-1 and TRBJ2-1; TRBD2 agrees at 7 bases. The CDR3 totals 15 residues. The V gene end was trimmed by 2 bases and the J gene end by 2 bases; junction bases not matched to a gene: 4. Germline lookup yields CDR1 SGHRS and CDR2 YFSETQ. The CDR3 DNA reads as TGCGCCAGCAGCTTTACCGGGGGGACCTACAATGAGCAGTTCTTC. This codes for CASSFTGGTYNEQFF.

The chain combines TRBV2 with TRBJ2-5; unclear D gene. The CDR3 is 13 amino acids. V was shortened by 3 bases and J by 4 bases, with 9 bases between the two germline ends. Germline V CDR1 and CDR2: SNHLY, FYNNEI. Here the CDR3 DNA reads TGTGCCAGCAGTGACTCAGAGCTAGAGACCCAGTACTTC. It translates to CASSDSELETQYF.

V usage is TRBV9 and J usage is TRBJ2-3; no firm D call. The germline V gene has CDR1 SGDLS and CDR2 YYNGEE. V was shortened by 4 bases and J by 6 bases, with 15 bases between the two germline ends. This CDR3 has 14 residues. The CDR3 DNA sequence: TGTGCCAGCAGCTCCCCCCCAGCCATCGATACGCAGTATTTT. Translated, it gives CASSSPPAIDTQYF.

CDR3 nucleotide sequence: TGTGCCAGCAGTTTAGGGACTACCGGAACAGATACGCAGTATTTT. Protein sequence: CASSLGTTGTDTQYF. This chain links TRBV28 with TRBJ2-3, with 7 bases identical to TRBD2. Germline V gene data show CDR1 as MDHEN and CDR2 as SYDVKM. J lost 3 bases, V lost 2 bases, and 5 bases had no gene match. This CDR3 has 15 residues. The variable domain in full, with the rest retrieved from reference TRBV28 and TRBJ2-3, is DVKVTQSSRYLVKRTGEKVFLECVQDMDHENMFWYRQDPGLGLRLIYFSYDVKMKEKGDIPEGYSVSREKKERFSLILESASTNQTSMYLCASSLGTTGTDTQYFGPGTRLTVL.

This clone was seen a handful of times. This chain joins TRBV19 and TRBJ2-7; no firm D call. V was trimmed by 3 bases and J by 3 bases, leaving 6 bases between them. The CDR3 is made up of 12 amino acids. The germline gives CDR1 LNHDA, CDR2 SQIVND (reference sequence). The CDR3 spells CASSIGGYEQYF. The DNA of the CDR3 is TGTGCCAGTAGTATTGGTGGCTACGAGCAGTACTTC.